Below are 5 T cell receptor beta chains sequenced from a single sample in a study of PD-1 blockade in classical Hodgkin lymphoma (dated by TCRdb to the early 2020s). Interpreted using the paper, the time point label stands for: cycle 2 day 1 (C2D1) of nivolumab. Relapse after autologous stem cell transplantation had occurred in all trial patients, and cohorts A, B and C were distinguished by prior brentuximab vedotin exposure. The library was produced with the immunoSEQ multiplex PCR assay. This immuneACCESS table, as held by TCRdb, lists in-frame sequences with V and J called but not all clones. Of the missing ones, under half trace to an unresolved V gene in checked studies; the others have no known cause. Within this sample are 25,000 to 35,000 clones, with roughly 70% of them counted one time only. Together, the top ten hold more than 25% of the sample. The sample in question was peripheral blood mononuclear cells (PBMCs), obtained before the second cycle of nivolumab. Receptors originate from a human donor with classical Hodgkin lymphoma.

The V gene is TRBV6-5, the J gene TRBJ1-6; D might be TRBD1 (5 bases). The ends were cut back, 5 bases at V and 0 bases at J, with 8 bases in the middle. The germline V gene has CDR1 MNHEY and CDR2 SVGAGI. The CDR3 consists of 15 residues. CDR3 loop: CASSQDTSYNSPLHF. The CDR3 DNA reads TGTGCCAGCAGTCAGGACACCTCCTATAATTCACCCCTCCACTTT.

This clone was counted between two and nine times. V gene TRBV7-2 combines with J gene TRBJ1-6; D not resolved. Germline V gene lookup returns CDR1 SGHTA and CDR2 FQGNSA. CDR3 length: 13 residues. V lost 3 bases to trimming and J lost 7 bases, with 7 bases between them. The CDR3 DNA follows: TGTGCCAGCAGCTTTAGGAGGAATTCACCCCTCCACTTT. Translation: CASSFRRNSPLHF.

This clone was detected only once. The chain uses TRBV19 and TRBJ1-3; D call uncertain. This CDR3 spans 13 amino acids. Trimming cost V 8 bases and J 0 bases, with 8 bases left between them. Germline assignment: CDR1 LNHDA and CDR2 SQIVND (reference sequence). CDR3 DNA sequence: TGTGCCAGTGCGACCCTCTCTGGAAACACCATATATTTT. Protein sequence: CASATLSGNTIYF.

The genes are TRBV4-1 and TRBJ1-5; D is possibly TRBD1 (5 bases). The germline CDR1 and CDR2 sequences are MGHRA and YSYEKL. This CDR3 is 14 amino acids long. The V end was cut by 4 bases, the J end by 7 bases, with 14 bases between. The CDR3: CASSPGDVVQPQHF. The CDR3 DNA follows: TGCGCCAGCAGCCCTGGGGACGTGGTCCAGCCCCAGCATTTT.

The rearrangement uses TRBV5-6 and TRBJ2-1, with D perhaps TRBD1 (5 bases). V was shortened by 2 bases and J by 6 bases, with 15 bases between the two germline ends. This CDR3 comprises 15 residues. Germline lookup yields CDR1 SGHDT and CDR2 YYEEEE. The CDR3 loop reads CASSFRRVLVNEQFF. CDR3 nucleotides: TGTGCCAGCAGCTTTCGCAGGGTATTGGTCAATGAGCAGTTCTTC.